Listed below are T cell receptor beta chains from one sample, sequenced in a study of T cells in Graves' hyperthyroidism and ophthalmopathy. TCRdb re-called the multiplex PCR reads through MiXCR, storing one row per CDR3 protein. The table has about half a million distinct CDR3 sequences, 20% seen once. The sequencing input was blood. The source of these receptors is a man aged 18 to 29 with Graves' hyperthyroidism. The CDR3 runs from the conserved cysteine through the conserved F or W. Each record gives: V gene, clone size, J gene, D gene, CDR3 DNA, CDR3 protein. A D gene is named only where the DNA matches it firmly. Not every row has a clone size; where given, it reads once, few, many or a size class.

TRBV6-5	many	TRBJ1-1	TRBD1	TGTGCCAGCAGTTACTTGACAGGGGACACTGAAGCTTTCTTT	CASSYLTGDTEAFF
TRBV7-6	many	TRBJ1-1	-	TGTGCCAGCAGCTCATTTCCCCCTTCGAGACCGAACACTGAAGCTTTCTTT	CASSSFPPSRPNTEAFF
TRBV5-5	-	TRBJ2-7	TRBD1	TGTGCCAGCAGCTTAGGCCGTACAGGGGACGAGCAGTACTTC	CASSLGRTGDEQYF
TRBV28	many	TRBJ2-7	-	TGTGCCAGCAGTCGAATGGGGCTAATCCCCTACGAGCAGTACTTC	CASSRMGLIPYEQYF
TRBV10-3	many	TRBJ1-1	-	TGTGCCATCAGTGCGCTTTCAGAGAACACTGAAGCTTTCTTT	CAISALSENTEAFF
TRBV5-1	-	TRBJ1-4	-	TGCGCCAGCAGCCGCGCCGGGGGGTTAAATGAAAAACTGTTTTTT	CASSRAGGLNEKLFF
TRBV6-1	-	TRBJ2-2	TRBD2	TGTGCCAGCAGTGAAGCCGGGACTAGCGTCACCGGGGAGCTGTTTTTT	CASSEAGTSVTGELFF
TRBV4-2	-	TRBJ1-5	TRBD1	TGTGCCAGCAGCCAAGGACAGGGGGCGGGTCAGCCCCAGCATTTT	CASSQGQGAGQPQHF
TRBV12-3/TRBV12-4	many	TRBJ1-5	-	TGTGCCAGCAGTTTTACGTGGGGGGAAGACCAGCCCCAGCATTTT	CASSFTWGEDQPQHF
TRBV11-2	-	TRBJ1-1	-	TGTGCCAGCAGCCAACTCGGACGGGGAGGCACTGAAGCTTTCTTT	CASSQLGRGGTEAFF
TRBV7-8	many	TRBJ1-1	TRBD1	TGTGCCAGCAGCTTCGTTCCGGGACAGGGATTAATGAACACTGAAGCTTTCTTT	CASSFVPGQGLMNTEAFF
TRBV19	-	TRBJ1-1	TRBD1	TGTGCCAGTAGTATAGAGACAGGGGGCGCGGCTGAAACTTTCTTT	CASSIETGGAAETFF
TRBV11-2	-	TRBJ1-6	TRBD1	TGTGCCAGCAGCGCGGGACAGGGGATTTCACCCCTCCACTTT	CASSAGQGISPLHF
TRBV29-1	once	TRBJ1-1	TRBD1	TGCAGCGTTGTCAACAGGGGTACCACTGAAGCTTTCTTT	CSVVNRGTTEAFF
TRBV29-1	many	TRBJ2-2	-	TGCAGCGTTGGCCTCGGGAACACCGGGGAGCTGTTTTTT	CSVGLGNTGELFF
TRBV27	many	TRBJ2-2	-	TGTGCCAGCAGTTTATTGGCGGCCGGGGAGCTGTTTTTT	CASSLLAAGELFF
TRBV20-1	many	TRBJ1-1	TRBD1	TGCAGTGCGGACTCCGGGACAGGGGAAGACACTGAAGCTTTCTTT	CSADSGTGEDTEAFF
TRBV12-3/TRBV12-4	-	TRBJ2-5	TRBD2	TGTGCCAGCAGTTCCATCCTGGCTAGCGGGAGGGTCCAAGAGACCCAGTACTTC	CASSSILASGRVQETQYF